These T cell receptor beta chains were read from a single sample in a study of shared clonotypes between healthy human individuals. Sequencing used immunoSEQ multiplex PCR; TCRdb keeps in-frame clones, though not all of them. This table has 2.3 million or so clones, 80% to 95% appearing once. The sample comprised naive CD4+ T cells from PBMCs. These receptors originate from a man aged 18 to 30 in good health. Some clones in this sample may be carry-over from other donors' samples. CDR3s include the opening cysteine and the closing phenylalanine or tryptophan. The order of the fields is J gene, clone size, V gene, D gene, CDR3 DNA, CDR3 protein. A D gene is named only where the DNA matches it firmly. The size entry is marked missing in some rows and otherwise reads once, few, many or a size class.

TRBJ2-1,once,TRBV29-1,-,TGCAGCGTTGATGGGGGCGTATACAATGAGCAGTTCTTC,CSVDGGVYNEQFF
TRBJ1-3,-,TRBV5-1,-,TGCGCCAGCAGCTTGGCCCCGGTTCAATCTGGAAACACCATATATTTT,CASSLAPVQSGNTIYF
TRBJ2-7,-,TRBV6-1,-,TGTGCCAGCAGTGCAAGAATAGGGCGGGATACCTACGAGCAGTACTTC,CASSARIGRDTYEQYF
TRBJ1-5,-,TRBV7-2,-,TGTGCCAGCAGCTTAGCCGGTCGACAGGTCGGGCCCCAGCATTTT,CASSLAGRQVGPQHF
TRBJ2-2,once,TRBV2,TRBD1,TGTGCCAGCAGTAGGACAGGGGGCTTCGCGAACACCGGGGAGCTGTTTTTT,CASSRTGGFANTGELFF
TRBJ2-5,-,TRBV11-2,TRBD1,TGTGCCAGCAGCTTACTCGAGCTCGGGACAGAACAAGAGACCCAGTACTTC,CASSLLELGTEQETQYF
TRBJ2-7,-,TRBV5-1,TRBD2,TGCGCCAGCAGCTCCGAACCCCTAGCGGGCAGCGACGAGCAGTACTTC,CASSSEPLAGSDEQYF
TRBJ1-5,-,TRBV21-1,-,TGTGCCAGCAGCAACAGATCGACAAGGGCGGATCAGCCCCAGCATTTT,CASSNRSTRADQPQHF
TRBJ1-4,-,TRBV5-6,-,TGTGCCAGCACCCCACTCGACAGGTCGTTTAGTGAAAAACTGTTTTTT,CASTPLDRSFSEKLFF
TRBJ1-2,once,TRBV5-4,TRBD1,TGTGCCAGCAGCCGGGGGACAGACCAATTGGGCTACACCTTC,CASSRGTDQLGYTF
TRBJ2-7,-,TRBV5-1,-,TGCGCCAGCAGCTTGGACCGAGACCTATACGAGCAGTACTTC,CASSLDRDLYEQYF
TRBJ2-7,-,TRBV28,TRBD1,TGTGCCAGCAGTTCCCACTTCACCGGGACAGGGCCCCGCGAGCAGTACTTC,CASSSHFTGTGPREQYF
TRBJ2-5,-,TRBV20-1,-,TGCAGTGCTGGCACCATAGAGACCCAGTACTTC,CSAGTIETQYF